The rows below give T cell receptor beta chains drawn from one sample of a study of control samples from healthy donors and cancer patients. Assay used: immunoSEQ multiplex PCR; TCRdb lists only in-frame clones, some missing. The sample comprises around 82,000 clones, approximately 87% of which are singletons, and 20% to 25% rests with the top ten. The sample consisted of blood. The receptors derive from a man aged 45-65 years in good health. CDR3s include the opening cysteine and the closing phenylalanine or tryptophan. Fields, in order: J gene, clone size, V gene, D gene, CDR3 DNA, CDR3 protein. A D gene is named only where the DNA matches it firmly. Expanded clones get a size class; other rows say once, few or many, or leave the size out.

J gene: TRBJ2-1; clone size: once; V gene: TRBV19; D gene: TRBD1; CDR3 DNA: TGTGCCAGTAGTATCCGACAGGGTTCATACAATGAGCAGTTCTTC; CDR3 protein: CASSIRQGSYNEQFF
J gene: TRBJ2-6; clone size: -; V gene: TRBV9; D gene: -; CDR3 DNA: TGTGCCAGCAGCGGACCACTAAGCTCTGGGGCCAACGTCCTGACTTTC; CDR3 protein: CASSGPLSSGANVLTF
J gene: TRBJ1-1; clone size: -; V gene: TRBV5-1; D gene: -; CDR3 DNA: TGCGCCAGCAGCCCTAACAGAATTTATGAAGCTTTCTTT; CDR3 protein: CASSPNRIYEAFF
J gene: TRBJ1-3; clone size: -; V gene: TRBV10-1; D gene: -; CDR3 DNA: TGCGCCAGCAGTGAAGCCGGGGACGCTGGAAACACCATATATTTT; CDR3 protein: CASSEAGDAGNTIYF
J gene: TRBJ2-2; clone size: few; V gene: TRBV9; D gene: TRBD2; CDR3 DNA: TGTGCCAGCCGAGCGGGGGGCACCGGGGAGCTGTTTTTT; CDR3 protein: CASRAGGTGELFF
J gene: TRBJ2-2; clone size: -; V gene: TRBV4-3; D gene: -; CDR3 DNA: TGCGCCAGCAGCCAACCCGGGGGCGGGGAGCTGTTTTTT; CDR3 protein: CASSQPGGGELFF
J gene: TRBJ1-2; clone size: -; V gene: TRBV6-5; D gene: -; CDR3 DNA: TGTGCCAGCATTCCGGGGGGCAGCTCTAACTATGGCTACACCTTC; CDR3 protein: CASIPGGSSNYGYTF
J gene: TRBJ2-1; clone size: -; V gene: TRBV5-6; D gene: -; CDR3 DNA: TGTGCCAGCAGCTTAGGACCGAGCGGACTGGTCAATGAGCAGTTCTTC; CDR3 protein: CASSLGPSGLVNEQFF
J gene: TRBJ1-2; clone size: -; V gene: TRBV20-1; D gene: -; CDR3 DNA: TGCAGTGCTAGTGGCAGGGGCGGAGGGGACTATGGCTACACCTTC; CDR3 protein: CSASGRGGGDYGYTF
J gene: TRBJ2-5; clone size: -; V gene: TRBV6-5; D gene: -; CDR3 DNA: TGTGCCAGCAGTTACACACGTGGGGGAGAGACCCAGTACTTC; CDR3 protein: CASSYTRGGETQYF
J gene: TRBJ1-1; clone size: -; V gene: TRBV7-2; D gene: TRBD1; CDR3 DNA: TGTGCCGGAACAAGGACAGGGATCGGCACTGAAGCTTTCTTT; CDR3 protein: CAGTRTGIGTEAFF
J gene: TRBJ2-2; clone size: -; V gene: TRBV25-1; D gene: TRBD1; CDR3 DNA: TGTGCCAGCGCGGGACAGGGGTTCACCGGGGAGCTGTTTTTT; CDR3 protein: CASAGQGFTGELFF
J gene: TRBJ1-3; clone size: -; V gene: TRBV5-1; D gene: -; CDR3 DNA: TGCGCCAGCAGCTTGGGACCGGACTCTGGAAACACCATATATTTT; CDR3 protein: CASSLGPDSGNTIYF
J gene: TRBJ2-6; clone size: -; V gene: TRBV15; D gene: -; CDR3 DNA: TGTGCCACCAGCAGAGTTCGGTTACAGGGGGCCAACGTCCTGACTTTC; CDR3 protein: CATSRVRLQGANVLTF
J gene: TRBJ1-2; clone size: -; V gene: TRBV4-2; D gene: -; CDR3 DNA: TGTGCCAGCAGCCAAGATAACTCCAACTATGGCTACACCTTC; CDR3 protein: CASSQDNSNYGYTF
J gene: TRBJ1-6; clone size: -; V gene: TRBV6-5; D gene: -; CDR3 DNA: TGTGCCAGCAGTTTCTTGGGGGAATCACCCCTCCACTTT; CDR3 protein: CASSFLGESPLHF
J gene: TRBJ1-2; clone size: -; V gene: TRBV14; D gene: TRBD1; CDR3 DNA: TGTGCCAGCAGCCAAGCCGGGACAGGGAACTATGGCTACACCTTC; CDR3 protein: CASSQAGTGNYGYTF
J gene: TRBJ1-1; clone size: -; V gene: TRBV19; D gene: -; CDR3 DNA: TGTGCCACTTCTCTGGGGGGGTCCACTGAAGCTTTCTTT; CDR3 protein: CATSLGGSTEAFF
J gene: TRBJ1-3; clone size: -; V gene: TRBV4-3; D gene: -; CDR3 DNA: TGCGCCAGCAGCCAGTCACGGACAGTAGTTTCTGGAAACACCATATATTTT; CDR3 protein: CASSQSRTVVSGNTIYF
J gene: TRBJ1-5; clone size: -; V gene: TRBV19; D gene: -; CDR3 DNA: TGTGCCAGTAGTATAGATTGGACATCCCAGCATTTT; CDR3 protein: CASSIDWTSQHF
J gene: TRBJ2-5; clone size: -; V gene: TRBV5-4; D gene: TRBD2; CDR3 DNA: TGTGCCAGCAGCTTGCGGCTAGCGGGACAAGAGACCCAGTACTTC; CDR3 protein: CASSLRLAGQETQYF
J gene: TRBJ1-1; clone size: -; V gene: TRBV19; D gene: -; CDR3 DNA: TGTGCCAGTAGTAATCGGTTCAGGGCTGAAGCTTTCTTT; CDR3 protein: CASSNRFRAEAFF
J gene: TRBJ2-3; clone size: -; V gene: TRBV5-6; D gene: -; CDR3 DNA: TGTGCCAGCAGCGTCGTCGGGCCAGATACGCAGTATTTT; CDR3 protein: CASSVVGPDTQYF
J gene: TRBJ2-7; clone size: -; V gene: TRBV4-3; D gene: TRBD2; CDR3 DNA: TGCGCCAGCAGCCAAGATCTTAGCGGGAGGACCTCCTACGAGCAGTACTTC; CDR3 protein: CASSQDLSGRTSYEQYF
J gene: TRBJ2-3; clone size: -; V gene: TRBV10-1; D gene: -; CDR3 DNA: TGCGCCAGCAGTGAGGGGCCAGGTTCGTCCCCAGATACGCAGTATTTT; CDR3 protein: CASSEGPGSSPDTQYF
J gene: TRBJ2-7; clone size: -; V gene: TRBV7-9; D gene: TRBD2; CDR3 DNA: TGTGCCAGCAGCGGGACTAGCGGGAGCTACGAGCAGTACTTC; CDR3 protein: CASSGTSGSYEQYF
J gene: TRBJ1-4; clone size: -; V gene: TRBV2; D gene: -; CDR3 DNA: TGTGCCAGCAGCCAGGGGTTAACTAATGAAAAACTGTTTTTT; CDR3 protein: CASSQGLTNEKLFF
J gene: TRBJ2-3; clone size: -; V gene: TRBV5-1; D gene: TRBD2; CDR3 DNA: TGCGCCAGCAGCTTACTAGCGAGAGTCGCAGATACGCAGTATTTT; CDR3 protein: CASSLLARVADTQYF
J gene: TRBJ2-5; clone size: once; V gene: TRBV10-3; D gene: -; CDR3 DNA: TGTGCCATCAGACCGGGGTCGCAAGAGACCCAGTACTTC; CDR3 protein: CAIRPGSQETQYF
J gene: TRBJ2-5; clone size: -; V gene: TRBV7-8; D gene: -; CDR3 DNA: TGTGCCAGCAGGAGACCACCGGGAGAGACCCAGTACTTC; CDR3 protein: CASRRPPGETQYF
J gene: TRBJ2-5; clone size: -; V gene: TRBV9; D gene: TRBD2; CDR3 DNA: TGTGCCAGCAGCCCTACTAGCGGGAGGGGGGAGACCCAGTACTTC; CDR3 protein: CASSPTSGRGETQYF
J gene: TRBJ2-1; clone size: -; V gene: TRBV2; D gene: -; CDR3 DNA: TGTGCCAGCAGCTTAGAGGCGACTGAGCAGTTCTTC; CDR3 protein: CASSLEATEQFF
J gene: TRBJ2-1; clone size: -; V gene: TRBV24-1; D gene: -; CDR3 DNA: TGTGCCACCAGTACCGAGCGGGCGGATTCTCTTAATGAGCAGTTCTTC; CDR3 protein: CATSTERADSLNEQFF
J gene: TRBJ2-1; clone size: few; V gene: TRBV7-6; D gene: TRBD2; CDR3 DNA: TGTGCCAGCAGCCATCTTAGCGGGGTTTACAATGAGCAGTTCTTC; CDR3 protein: CASSHLSGVYNEQFF
J gene: TRBJ2-7; clone size: once; V gene: TRBV5-1; D gene: -; CDR3 DNA: TGCGCCAGCAGGTACTATAGCGGTCCTACCTACGAGCAGTACTTC; CDR3 protein: CASRYYSGPTYEQYF
J gene: TRBJ2-1; clone size: -; V gene: TRBV28; D gene: -; CDR3 DNA: TGTGCCAGCAGTTTAGGTAGCAGCTACAATGAGCAGTTCTTC; CDR3 protein: CASSLGSSYNEQFF
J gene: TRBJ1-2; clone size: -; V gene: TRBV2; D gene: -; CDR3 DNA: TGTGCCAGCAGGACCTGGGGGTATGGCTACACCTTC; CDR3 protein: CASRTWGYGYTF
J gene: TRBJ1-3; clone size: -; V gene: TRBV12-3/TRBV12-4; D gene: -; CDR3 DNA: TGTGCCAGCAGTTCGGGGGCTGGAAACACCATATATTTT; CDR3 protein: CASSSGAGNTIYF
J gene: TRBJ1-5; clone size: once; V gene: TRBV7-9; D gene: TRBD1; CDR3 DNA: TGTGCCAGCAGCTTAGGGACAGGGATGTTTAGCAATCAGCCCCAGCATTTT; CDR3 protein: CASSLGTGMFSNQPQHF
J gene: TRBJ2-7; clone size: -; V gene: TRBV7-8; D gene: TRBD2; CDR3 DNA: TGTGCCAGCAGCTCACTAGCGGGAGGTAGTTTCCACGAGCAGTACTTC; CDR3 protein: CASSSLAGGSFHEQYF
J gene: TRBJ2-4; clone size: once; V gene: TRBV27; D gene: -; CDR3 DNA: TGTGCCAGCAGTTTACGGTCGGGTTTATCAGACAAAAACATTCAGTACTTC; CDR3 protein: CASSLRSGLSDKNIQYF
J gene: TRBJ2-1; clone size: -; V gene: TRBV13; D gene: TRBD2; CDR3 DNA: TGTGCCAGCAGCTTCAACTCGGGACTAGCGGGGATCAATGAGCAGTTCTTC; CDR3 protein: CASSFNSGLAGINEQFF
J gene: TRBJ2-5; clone size: -; V gene: TRBV4-3; D gene: -; CDR3 DNA: TGCGCCAGCAGCCAAGATAGGTTGGGTGCAGAGACCCAGTACTTC; CDR3 protein: CASSQDRLGAETQYF
J gene: TRBJ1-3; clone size: -; V gene: TRBV5-1; D gene: -; CDR3 DNA: TGCGCCACCCGGCTGGGGCCGGGGGATGGAAACACCATATATTTT; CDR3 protein: CATRLGPGDGNTIYF
J gene: TRBJ2-3; clone size: -; V gene: TRBV19; D gene: TRBD1; CDR3 DNA: TGTGCCAGTAGTTCCAGACAGGGCCCCACAGATACGCAGTATTTT; CDR3 protein: CASSSRQGPTDTQYF
J gene: TRBJ1-4; clone size: once; V gene: TRBV2; D gene: -; CDR3 DNA: TGTGCCAGCAGTGATAACGGGCAGGGGAGTCGTGAAACTAATGAAAAACTGTTTTTT; CDR3 protein: CASSDNGQGSRETNEKLFF
J gene: TRBJ1-2; clone size: -; V gene: TRBV10-3; D gene: -; CDR3 DNA: TGTGCCATCAGTGAGGAAGGGGAGGGAGGCTACACCTTC; CDR3 protein: CAISEEGEGGYTF
J gene: TRBJ2-1; clone size: once; V gene: TRBV4-3; D gene: -; CDR3 DNA: TGCGCCAGCAGCCAAGAAGGGGGTAATGAGCAGTTCTTC; CDR3 protein: CASSQEGGNEQFF
J gene: TRBJ1-2; clone size: -; V gene: TRBV6-2/TRBV6-3; D gene: -; CDR3 DNA: TGTGCCAGCAGTTACTTCGGCTCTAACTATGGCTACACCTTC; CDR3 protein: CASSYFGSNYGYTF
J gene: TRBJ2-1; clone size: -; V gene: TRBV7-8; D gene: -; CDR3 DNA: TGTGCCAGCAGCTTGACCCAAAACAATGAGCAGTTCTTC; CDR3 protein: CASSLTQNNEQFF